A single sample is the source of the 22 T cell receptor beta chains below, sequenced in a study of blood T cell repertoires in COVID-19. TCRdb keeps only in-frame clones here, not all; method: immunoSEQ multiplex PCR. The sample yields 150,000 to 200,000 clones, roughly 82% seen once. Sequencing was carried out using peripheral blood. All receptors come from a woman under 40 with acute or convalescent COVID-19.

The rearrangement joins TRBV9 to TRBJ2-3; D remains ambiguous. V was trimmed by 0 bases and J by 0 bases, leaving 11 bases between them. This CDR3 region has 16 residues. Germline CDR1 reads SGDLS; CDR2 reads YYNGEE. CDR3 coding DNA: TGTGCCAGCAGCGTAGCGGGTTCTTCTAGCACAGATACGCAGTATTTT. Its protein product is CASSVAGSSSTDTQYF.

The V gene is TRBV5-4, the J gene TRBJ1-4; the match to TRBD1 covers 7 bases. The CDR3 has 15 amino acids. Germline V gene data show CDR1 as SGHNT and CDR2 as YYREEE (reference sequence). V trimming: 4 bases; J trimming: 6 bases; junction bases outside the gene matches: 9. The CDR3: CASSAYRGSDEKLFF. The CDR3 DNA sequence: TGTGCCAGCAGCGCCTACAGGGGATCGGATGAAAAACTGTTTTTT. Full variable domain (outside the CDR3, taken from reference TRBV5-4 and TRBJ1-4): ETGVTQSPTHLIKTRGQQVTLRCSSQSGHNTVSWYQQALGQGPQFIFQYYREEENGRGNFPPRFSGLQFPNYSSELNVNALELDDSALYLCASSAYRGSDEKLFFGSGTQLSVL.

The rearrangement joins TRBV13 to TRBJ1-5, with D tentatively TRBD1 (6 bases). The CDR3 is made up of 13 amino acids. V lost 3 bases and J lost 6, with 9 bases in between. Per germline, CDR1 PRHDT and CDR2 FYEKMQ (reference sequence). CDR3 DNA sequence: TGTGCCAGCAGCTTTACAGGGACTCAGCCCCAGCATTTT. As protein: CASSFTGTQPQHF.

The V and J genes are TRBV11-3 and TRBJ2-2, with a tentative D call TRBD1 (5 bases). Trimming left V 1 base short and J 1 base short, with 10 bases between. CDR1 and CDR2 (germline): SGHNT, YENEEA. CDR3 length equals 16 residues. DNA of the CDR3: TGTGCCAGCAGCTTAGGGTTAGGACAGAACACCGGGGAGCTGTTTTTT. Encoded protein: CASSLGLGQNTGELFF.

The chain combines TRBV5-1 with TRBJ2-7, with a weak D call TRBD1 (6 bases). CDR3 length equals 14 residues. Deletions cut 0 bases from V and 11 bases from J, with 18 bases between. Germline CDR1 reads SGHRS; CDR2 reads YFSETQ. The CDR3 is CASSLERGSLGKYF. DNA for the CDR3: TGCGCCAGCAGCTTGGAGAGGGGGTCCCTCGGGAAGTACTTC.

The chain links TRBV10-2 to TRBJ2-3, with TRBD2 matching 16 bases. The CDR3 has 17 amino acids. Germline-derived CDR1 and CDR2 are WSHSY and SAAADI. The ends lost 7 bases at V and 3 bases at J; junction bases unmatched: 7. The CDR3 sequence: CASNAGLAGGPTDTQYF. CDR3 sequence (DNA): TGCGCCAGCAATGCGGGACTAGCGGGGGGGCCTACAGATACGCAGTATTTT.

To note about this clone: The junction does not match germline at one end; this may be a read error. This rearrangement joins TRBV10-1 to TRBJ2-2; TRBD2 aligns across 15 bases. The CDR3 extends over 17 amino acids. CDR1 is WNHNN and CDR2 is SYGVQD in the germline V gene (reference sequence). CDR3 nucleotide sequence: TGCGCCACCAGTGAGGGACTAGCGGGGGGGAACACCGGGGAGCTGTTTTTT. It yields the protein CATSEGLAGGNTGELFF.

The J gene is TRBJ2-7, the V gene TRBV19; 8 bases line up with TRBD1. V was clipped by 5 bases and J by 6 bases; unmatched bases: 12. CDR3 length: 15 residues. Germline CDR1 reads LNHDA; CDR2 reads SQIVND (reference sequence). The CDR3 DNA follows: TGTGCCAGTAGTGCCGGGGGAGGCAGGGGGCTCGAGCAGTACTTC. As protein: CASSAGGGRGLEQYF.

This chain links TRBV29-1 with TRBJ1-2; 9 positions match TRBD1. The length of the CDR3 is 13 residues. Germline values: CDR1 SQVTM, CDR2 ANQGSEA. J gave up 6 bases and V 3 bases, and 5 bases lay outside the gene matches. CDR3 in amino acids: CSVDTGQGHGYTF. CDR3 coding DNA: TGCAGCGTTGATACGGGACAGGGCCATGGCTACACCTTC.

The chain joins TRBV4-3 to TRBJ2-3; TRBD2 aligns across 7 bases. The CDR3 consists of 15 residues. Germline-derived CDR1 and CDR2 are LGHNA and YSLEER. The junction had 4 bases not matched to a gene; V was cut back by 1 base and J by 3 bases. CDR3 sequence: CASSQVVGGTDTQYF. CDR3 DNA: TGCGCCAGCAGCCAAGTCGTCGGGGGGACAGATACGCAGTATTTT.

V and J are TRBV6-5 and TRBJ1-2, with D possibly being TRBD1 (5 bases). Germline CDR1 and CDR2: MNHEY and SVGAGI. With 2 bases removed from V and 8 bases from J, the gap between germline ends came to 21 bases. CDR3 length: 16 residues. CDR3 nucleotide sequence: TGTGCCAGCAGTTACCAACGACAGTCAGGCCTACAGGGCTACACCTTC. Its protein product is CASSYQRQSGLQGYTF.

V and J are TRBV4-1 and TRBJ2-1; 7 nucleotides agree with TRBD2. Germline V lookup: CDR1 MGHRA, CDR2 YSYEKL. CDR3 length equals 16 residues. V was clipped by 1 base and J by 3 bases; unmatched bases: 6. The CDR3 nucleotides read TGCGCCAGCAGCCAAGTTTTAGCGGGCATCTACAATGAGCAGTTCTTC. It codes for CASSQVLAGIYNEQFF.

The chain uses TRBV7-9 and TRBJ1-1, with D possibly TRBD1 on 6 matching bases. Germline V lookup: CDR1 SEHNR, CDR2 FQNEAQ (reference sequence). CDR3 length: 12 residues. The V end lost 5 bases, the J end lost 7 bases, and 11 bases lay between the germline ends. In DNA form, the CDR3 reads TGTGCCAGCAGCGGTGGACAGTTTGAAGCTTTCTTT. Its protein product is CASSGGQFEAFF.

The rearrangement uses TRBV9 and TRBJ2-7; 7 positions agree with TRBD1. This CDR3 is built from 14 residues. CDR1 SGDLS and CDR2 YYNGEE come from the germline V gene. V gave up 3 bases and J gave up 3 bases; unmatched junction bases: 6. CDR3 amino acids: CASSAGTAGYEQYF. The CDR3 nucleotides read TGTGCCAGCAGCGCCGGGACAGCAGGCTACGAGCAGTACTTC.

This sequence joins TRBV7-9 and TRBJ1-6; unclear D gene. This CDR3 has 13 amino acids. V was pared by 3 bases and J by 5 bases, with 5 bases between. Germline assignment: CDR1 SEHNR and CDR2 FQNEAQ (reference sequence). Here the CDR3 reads CASSFPNNSPLHF. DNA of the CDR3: TGTGCCAGCAGCTTTCCAAATAATTCACCCCTCCACTTT.

The CDR3 DNA sequence: TGTGCCAGTAGTAAATCCGGGACACCATATAGCAATCAGCCCCAGCATTTT. Its translation is CASSKSGTPYSNQPQHF. V gene TRBV19 combines with J gene TRBJ1-5, with TRBD1 as a possible D gene (6 bases). Germline CDR1 reads LNHDA; CDR2 reads SQIVND (reference sequence). With 4 bases removed from V and 0 bases from J, the gap between germline ends came to 16 bases. The CDR3 extends over 17 amino acids.

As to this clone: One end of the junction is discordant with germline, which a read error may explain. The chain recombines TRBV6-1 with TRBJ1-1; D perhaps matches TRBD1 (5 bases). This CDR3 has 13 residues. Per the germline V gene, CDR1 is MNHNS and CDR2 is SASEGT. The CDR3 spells CASREGEGLKAFF. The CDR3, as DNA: TGTGCCAGCAGAGAAGGGGAGGGTCTCAAAGCTTTCTTT.

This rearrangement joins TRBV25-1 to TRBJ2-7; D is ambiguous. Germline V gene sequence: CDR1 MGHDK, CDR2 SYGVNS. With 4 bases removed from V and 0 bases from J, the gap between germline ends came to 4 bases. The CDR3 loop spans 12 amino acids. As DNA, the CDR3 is TGTGCCAGCAGTGCTCCCTCCTACGAGCAGTACTTC. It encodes CASSAPSYEQYF.

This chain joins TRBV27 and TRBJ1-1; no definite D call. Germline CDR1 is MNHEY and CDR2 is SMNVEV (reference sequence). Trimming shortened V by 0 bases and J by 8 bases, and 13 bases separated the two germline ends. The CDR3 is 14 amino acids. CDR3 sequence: CASSLSAFRREAFF. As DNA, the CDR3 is TGTGCCAGCAGTTTATCCGCTTTTCGCAGAGAAGCTTTCTTT.

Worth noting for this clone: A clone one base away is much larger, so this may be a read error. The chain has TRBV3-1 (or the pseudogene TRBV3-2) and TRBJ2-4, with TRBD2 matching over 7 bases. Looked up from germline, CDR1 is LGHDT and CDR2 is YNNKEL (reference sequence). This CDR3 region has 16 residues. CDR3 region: CANSQRGSVAKNIQYF. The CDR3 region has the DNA TGTGCCAACAGCCAACGCGGGAGTGTAGCCAAAAACATTCAGTACTTC.

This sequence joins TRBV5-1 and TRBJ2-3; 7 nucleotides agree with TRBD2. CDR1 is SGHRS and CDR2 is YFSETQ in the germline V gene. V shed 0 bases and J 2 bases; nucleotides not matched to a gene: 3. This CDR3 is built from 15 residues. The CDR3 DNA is TGCGCCAGCAGCTTGGCGGGACTATCCACAGATACGCAGTATTTT. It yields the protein CASSLAGLSTDTQYF.

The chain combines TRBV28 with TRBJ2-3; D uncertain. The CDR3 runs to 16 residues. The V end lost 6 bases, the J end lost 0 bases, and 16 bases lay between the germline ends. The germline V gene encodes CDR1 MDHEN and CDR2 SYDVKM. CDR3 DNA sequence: TGTGCCAGCAGCTCTCTAATACCACCGAGCACAGATACGCAGTATTTT. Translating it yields CASSSLIPPSTDTQYF.